Below are 32 T cell receptor beta chains sequenced from a single sample in a study of blood T cell repertoires in COVID-19. Sequenced by immunoSEQ multiplex PCR; TCRdb stores in-frame clones only, minus some. The sample lists tens of thousands of clones, about 86% occurring once. What was sequenced was peripheral blood. These receptors were taken from a human donor in a cohort sampled during active COVID-19.

The chain carries TRBV20-1 and TRBJ1-6, with D unclear. V lost 3 bases and J lost 9, with 12 bases in between. Germline values: CDR1 DFQATT, CDR2 SNEGSKA (reference sequence). The CDR3 is 13 amino acids. This CDR3 reads CSASVQSGSPLHF. The CDR3 DNA reads TGCAGTGCTAGTGTGCAATCGGGTTCACCCCTCCACTTT.

The chain uses TRBV2 and TRBJ1-6; D is perhaps TRBD1 (5 bases). The CDR3 extends over 19 amino acids. Trimming cost V 0 bases and J 0 bases, with 15 bases left between them. Germline CDR1 SNHLY, CDR2 FYNNEI. CDR3 DNA sequence: TGTGCCAGCAGTGAAGCGTGGGGCCGGGGGAGCTCCTATAATTCACCCCTCCACTTT. Amino acids: CASSEAWGRGSSYNSPLHF. Together with reference TRBV2 and TRBJ1-6, the CDR3 gives the full variable domain: EPEVTQTPSHQVTQMGQEVILRCVPISNHLYFYWYRQILGQKVEFLVSFYNNEISEKSEIFDDQFSVERPDGSNFTLKIRSTKLEDSAMYFCASSEAWGRGSSYNSPLHFGNGTRLTVT.

The chain joins TRBV10-3 to TRBJ2-7; 10 bases line up with TRBD1. Germline CDR1 ENHRY, CDR2 SYGVKD. There are 14 residues in the CDR3. Losses at the gene ends were 8 bases for V and 5 bases for J; bases not matched to a gene: 9. In DNA form, the CDR3 reads TGTGCCATCCGACCGGGACAGGGGAGCCACGAGCAGTACTTC. As protein: CAIRPGQGSHEQYF.

This chain connects TRBV19 to TRBJ2-1; a weak D match, TRBD2 (6 bases). CDR1 and CDR2 (germline): LNHDA, SQIVND (reference sequence). This CDR3 spans 15 amino acids. The ends were cut back, 7 bases at V and 5 bases at J, with 18 bases in the middle. The CDR3 loop reads CASKEGSHPNNEQFF. The CDR3 DNA follows: TGTGCCAGTAAGGAGGGTTCCCACCCTAACAATGAGCAGTTCTTC. Looking up the rest from reference TRBV19 and TRBJ2-1 gives the full variable domain: DGGITQSPKYLFRKEGQNVTLSCEQNLNHDAMYWYRQDPGQGLRLIYYSQIVNDFQKGDIAEGYSVSREKKESFPLTVTSAQKNPTAFYLCASKEGSHPNNEQFFGPGTRLTVL.

The chain joins TRBV5-4 to TRBJ2-3; 10 positions agree with TRBD2. Germline V gene lookup returns CDR1 SGHNT and CDR2 YYREEE (reference sequence). The CDR3 totals 15 residues. V lost 5 bases to trimming and J lost 4 bases; unmatched junction nucleotides: 7. Here the CDR3 DNA reads TGTGCCAGCAGGCGAGCGGGGGGGAAAGCAGATACGCAGTATTTT. Translated, it gives CASRRAGGKADTQYF.

The V gene is TRBV5-1, the J gene TRBJ1-1; D may be TRBD1 (5 bases). CDR1 and CDR2 from the germline V gene are SGHRS and YFSETQ. CDR3 length: 13 amino acids. V was cut by 4 bases and J by 1 base, with 8 bases left in between. The CDR3 coding sequence is TGCGCCAGCAGCCAAACAGGGAACACTGAAGCTTTCTTT. Its protein product is CASSQTGNTEAFF. Together with reference TRBV5-1 and TRBJ1-1, the CDR3 gives the full variable domain: KAGVTQTPRYLIKTRGQQVTLSCSPISGHRSVSWYQQTPGQGLQFLFEYFSETQRNKGNFPGRFSGRQFSNSRSEMNVSTLELGDSALYLCASSQTGNTEAFFGQGTRLTVV.

J is TRBJ2-5 and V is TRBV6-6; tentatively, D is TRBD2 (7 bases). V lost 8 bases, J lost 2 bases, and 15 bases lay in between. CDR1 and CDR2 from the germline V gene are MNHNY and SVGAGI (reference sequence). The CDR3 contains 14 residues. Written as DNA, the CDR3 is TGTGCCAGCGAGGGGGGGGGATTACAAGAGACCCAGTACTTC. Translation: CASEGGGLQETQYF.

J is TRBJ2-7 and V is TRBV4-2; 9 nucleotides align to TRBD1. The CDR3 covers 15 residues. V was pared by 0 bases and J by 1 base, with 1 base of the junction left unmatched. CDR1 is LGHNA, CDR2 YNFKEQ, per germline. CDR3 DNA sequence: TGTGCCAGCAGCCAAGAAGGGACAGGGTCCTACGAGCAGTACTTC. It encodes CASSQEGTGSYEQYF.

The rearrangement uses TRBV14 and TRBJ1-4; possible D gene TRBD1, 5 bases. This CDR3 spans 15 amino acids. Germline V gives CDR1 SGHDN, CDR2 FVKESK. V lost 0 bases, J lost 3 bases, and 8 bases lay in between. CDR3 DNA: TGTGCCAGCAGCCAAGACAGGGCTGCTAATGAAAAACTGTTTTTT. It is translated as CASSQDRAANEKLFF.

The V gene is TRBV24-1, the J gene TRBJ2-3; TRBD2 matches 16 bases. Trimming took 5 bases from V and 2 from J; bases not matched to a gene: 9. The CDR3 consists of 19 residues. CDR1 and CDR2 (germline): KGHDR, SFDVKD. This chain's CDR3 is CATSALPGLAGGNTDTQYF. For the CDR3, the DNA is TGTGCCACCAGTGCCCTCCCGGGACTAGCGGGGGGGAACACAGATACGCAGTATTTT.

The V gene is TRBV10-1, the J gene TRBJ2-7; tentatively, D is TRBD1 (6 bases). Germline V gives CDR1 WNHNN, CDR2 SYGVQD (reference sequence). Trimming removed 5 bases from V and 0 bases from J, with 26 bases in between. This CDR3 is built from 19 residues. The CDR3 sequence: CASSPIGGSLGRVSYEQYF. Written as DNA, the CDR3 is TGCGCCAGCAGTCCCATTGGGGGCAGCCTAGGGAGAGTCTCCTACGAGCAGTACTTC.

The chain couples TRBV19 to TRBJ1-2; the D gene is possibly TRBD1 (6 bases). Germline CDR1 LNHDA, CDR2 SQIVND (reference sequence). V lost 2 bases to trimming and J lost 8 bases, with 18 bases between them. The CDR3 totals 15 residues. The CDR3: CASSIRGIFYEGYTF. Here the CDR3 DNA reads TGTGCCAGTAGTATAAGGGGGATCTTTTATGAGGGCTACACCTTC.

The chain carries TRBV7-9 and TRBJ1-6; D unclear. This CDR3 has 15 residues. The V gene's germline CDR1 is SEHNR and CDR2 FQNEAQ (reference sequence). V was clipped by 0 bases and J by 7 bases, with 10 bases between them. The CDR3, as DNA: TGTGCCAGCAGCTTAGCGGAGCCAGAGAATTCACCCCTCCACTTT. Encoded protein: CASSLAEPENSPLHF.

The chain has TRBV11-2 and TRBJ2-1, with 7 bases fitting TRBD2. J lost 12 bases, V lost 6 bases, and 14 bases had no gene match. This CDR3 is 14 amino acids long. The germline CDR1 and CDR2 sequences are SGHAT and FQNNGV. This chain's CDR3 is CASRPGEGGSGQFF. CDR3 nucleotides: TGTGCCAGCAGACCGGGGGAGGGCGGATCGGGGCAGTTCTTC.

The V call is TRBV6-5, the J call TRBJ1-1, with D hard to call. The CDR3 totals 14 residues. Germline CDR1 is MNHEY and CDR2 is SVGAGI. V was cut by 4 bases and J by 8 bases, with 17 bases left in between. CDR3 in DNA: TGTGCCAGCAGTTCCGCTTGGACTTCGAGAGAAGCTTTCTTT. The encoded protein is CASSSAWTSREAFF.

The chain links TRBV30 to TRBJ1-2, with D tentatively TRBD1 (5 bases). Germline V gene sequence: CDR1 GTSNPN, CDR2 SVGIG (reference sequence). CDR3 length: 15 residues. With 0 bases removed from V and 2 bases from J, the gap between germline ends came to 13 bases. This CDR3 reads CAWSVTGRTNYGYTF. As DNA, the CDR3 is TGTGCCTGGAGTGTAACCGGCAGGACAAACTATGGCTACACCTTC.

This sequence joins TRBV6-1 and TRBJ2-5; 8 nucleotides line up with TRBD2. V gave up 2 bases and J gave up 4 bases; unmatched junction bases: 9. The CDR3 covers 16 residues. The germline gives CDR1 MNHNS, CDR2 SASEGT. The CDR3 reads CASSEWGLESGETQYF. The CDR3 region has the DNA TGTGCCAGCAGTGAATGGGGACTAGAGTCAGGAGAGACCCAGTACTTC.

V gene TRBV4-1 combines with J gene TRBJ2-1; 7 bases match TRBD1. The CDR3 consists of 15 residues. Trimming removed 2 bases from V and 5 bases from J; junction bases left unmatched: 6. From germline, CDR1 is MGHRA and CDR2 YSYEKL. Here the CDR3 reads CASSQTGTADNEQFF. Written as DNA, the CDR3 is TGCGCCAGCAGCCAAACCGGGACAGCTGACAATGAGCAGTTCTTC.

The chain joins TRBV27 to TRBJ2-2, with 7 nucleotides matching TRBD1. The CDR3 extends over 15 amino acids. CDR1 and CDR2 from the germline V gene are MNHEY and SMNVEV (reference sequence). V gave up 5 bases and J gave up 0 bases; unmatched junction bases: 3. The CDR3 sequence is CASSPGQANTGELFF. For the CDR3, the DNA is TGTGCCAGCAGTCCAGGACAGGCGAACACCGGGGAGCTGTTTTTT.

The CDR3 spells CASSAPTGGETDTQYF. For the CDR3, the DNA is TGTGCCAGCAGCGCCCCTACAGGGGGCGAAACAGATACGCAGTATTTT. This chain uses TRBV9 with TRBJ2-3; 9 bases align to TRBD1. The CDR3 runs to 16 residues. Trimming at V came to 3 bases and at J to 3 bases, leaving 8 bases not matched to a gene. Germline loops: CDR1 SGDLS, CDR2 YYNGEE.

The chain carries TRBV18 and TRBJ1-3; D may be TRBD1 (5 bases). The CDR3 is made up of 15 amino acids. The germline V gene encodes CDR1 KGHSH and CDR2 LQKENI. V was pared by 6 bases and J by 0 bases, with 12 bases between. The CDR3 DNA follows: TGTGCCAGCTCGGTTCAGGGTCTCTCTGGAAACACCATATATTTT. This translates into CASSVQGLSGNTIYF.

This clone was counted a few times. The chain couples TRBV18 to TRBJ2-7, with 7 bases lining up with TRBD2. Germline V CDR1 and CDR2: KGHSH, LQKENI. Losses at the gene ends were 3 bases for V and 2 bases for J; bases not matched to a gene: 4. This CDR3 is 14 amino acids long. This chain's CDR3 is CASSPRGEPYEQYF. The CDR3, as DNA: TGTGCCAGCTCACCTCGGGGGGAGCCCTACGAGCAGTACTTC.

The genes are TRBV7-6 and TRBJ2-7; 10 bases match TRBD1. The CDR3 sequence is 16 residues long. Germline V gives CDR1 SGHVS, CDR2 FNYEAQ. With V trimmed by 5 bases and J by 2 bases, 9 bases remained unmatched. The CDR3 DNA is TGTGCCAGCAGCCCTCTCCCGGGACAGGGGACCTACGAGCAGTACTTC. Protein sequence: CASSPLPGQGTYEQYF. The whole variable domain, remainder taken from reference TRBV7-6 and TRBJ2-7, is GAGVSQSPRYKVTKRGQDVALRCDPISGHVSLYWYRQALGQGPEFLTYFNYEAQQDKSGLPNDRFSAERPEGSISTLTIQRTEQRDSAMYRCASSPLPGQGTYEQYFGPGTRLTVT.

The chain joins TRBV20-1 to TRBJ1-3; the D is unclear. Germline V gene lookup returns CDR1 DFQATT and CDR2 SNEGSKA (reference sequence). V lost 3 bases and J lost 2, with 11 bases in between. This CDR3 is 14 amino acids long. The CDR3 protein is CSASFRPTGNTIYF. The CDR3 bases are TGCAGTGCTAGTTTCCGCCCTACTGGAAACACCATATATTTT.

The J gene is TRBJ2-1, the V gene TRBV24-1; 9 nucleotides align to TRBD2. Germline V gene lookup returns CDR1 KGHDR and CDR2 SFDVKD. The V segment lost 3 bases and the J segment 4 bases; nucleotides outside the gene matches: 9. This CDR3 comprises 17 residues. The CDR3 DNA sequence: TGTGCCACCAGTGATACCACAGCGGGGGGAAAGTACAATGAGCAGTTCTTC. It yields the protein CATSDTTAGGKYNEQFF.

V and J are TRBV7-9 and TRBJ1-1; the D is unclear. Germline assignment: CDR1 SEHNR and CDR2 FQNEAQ (reference sequence). The CDR3 totals 15 residues. With 0 bases removed from V and 3 bases from J, the gap between germline ends came to 11 bases. CDR3 in amino acids: CASSLASRIHTEAFF. The CDR3 nucleotides read TGTGCCAGCAGCTTAGCATCCAGGATACACACTGAAGCTTTCTTT.

The chain has TRBV4-1 and TRBJ2-2; tentatively, D is TRBD2 (5 bases). The CDR3 totals 16 residues. V lost 0 bases and J lost 5, with 13 bases in between. Germline CDR1 is MGHRA and CDR2 is YSYEKL. This CDR3 is CASSQDGDYRTGELFF. Written as DNA, the CDR3 is TGCGCCAGCAGCCAAGATGGTGACTACCGAACCGGGGAGCTGTTTTTT.

The chain links TRBV5-1 to TRBJ2-1; TRBD2 matches at 10 bases. V trimming: 4 bases; J trimming: 5 bases; junction bases outside the gene matches: 6. The germline CDR1 and CDR2 sequences are SGHRS and YFSETQ. CDR3 length: 15 amino acids. CDR3 DNA: TGCGCCAGCAGCCGGGGGACTAGCGCCAACAATGAGCAGTTCTTC. Protein product: CASSRGTSANNEQFF.

J is TRBJ2-5 and V is TRBV3-1 (or the pseudogene TRBV3-2); tentative D call: TRBD2 (5 bases). Germline V gives CDR1 LGHDT, CDR2 YNNKEL (reference sequence). This CDR3 spans 16 amino acids. Trimming cost V 5 bases and J 5 bases, with 21 bases left between them. CDR3 region: CASSFTYAGPRETQYF. DNA for the CDR3: TGTGCCAGCAGCTTCACATACGCGGGCCCCAGGGAGACCCAGTACTTC.

The chain couples TRBV20-1 to TRBJ2-4; unclear D gene. CDR3 length equals 14 residues. Germline CDR1 is DFQATT and CDR2 is SNEGSKA (reference sequence). V gave up 3 bases and J gave up 0 bases, with 9 bases separating them. The CDR3 is CSASTGAAKNIQYF. The CDR3 DNA follows: TGCAGTGCTAGTACCGGAGCAGCCAAAAACATTCAGTACTTC.

The CDR3 reads CAWTTGTIHEQFF. The CDR3 DNA is TGTGCCTGGACCACCGGGACTATTCATGAGCAGTTCTTC. This chain connects TRBV30 to TRBJ2-1, with TRBD2 matching over 7 bases. The CDR3 covers 13 residues. Germline V gives CDR1 GTSNPN, CDR2 SVGIG (reference sequence). With V trimmed by 4 bases and J by 8 bases, 8 bases remained unmatched.

This clone was counted once. This chain uses TRBV6-5 with TRBJ1-5, with D hard to call. Deletions cut 6 bases from V and 5 bases from J, with 5 bases between. Germline V gives CDR1 MNHEY, CDR2 SVGAGI. CDR3 length: 11 amino acids. This CDR3 reads CASRSYQPQHF. Written as DNA, the CDR3 is TGTGCCAGCAGGTCGTATCAGCCCCAGCATTTT.